This T cell receptor (beta chain) came from a study of blood T cells in healthy people across ages. Study-wide results and caveats: Across samples, TCR beta diversity tracked strongly with naive T cell percentage.

This CDR3 is built from 14 residues. Trimming shortened V by 6 bases and J by 3 bases, and 13 bases separated the two germline ends. A note on this clonotype: As yet, its antigen is unknown.

The sample, approximately 10 milliliters of peripheral blood, was drawn from each donor. PCR was performed a second time for roughly 6 to 12 cycles using a sample-barcoded 5' primer and a J-beta primer mix. MiXCR was run by TCRdb on the 5' RACE reads, yielding one entry per CDR3 protein. The sample gives about 640,000 distinct CDR3 sequences, around two fifths of which show up once; about 32% is in the top ten. This chain connects TRBV12-3 or TRBV12-4 to TRBJ2-3; D gene uncertain. The TCR sequence derives from a man at least 80 years old in good health. Sequencing was carried out using blood. The CDR3: CASRNRGETDTQYF. In DNA, the CDR3 is TGTGCCAGCAGGAACCGCGGAGAGACAGATACGCAGTATTTT.